This T cell receptor beta chain is from a study of shared clonotypes between healthy human individuals. Study outcomes and limitations: The researchers took only blood, and tissue repertoires probably look different.

The length of the CDR3 is 12 residues. Germline CDR1 and CDR2: SGHRS and YFSETQ. Trimming removed 7 bases at V and 5 bases at J, with 12 bases between. Points on this clone: Its antigen is still unknown.

Per the original methods: Filtering differed because ImmunoSEQ produced junction-only sequences that carried no quality scores. Clones were read by immunoSEQ multiplex PCR, and TCRdb kept only the in-frame ones, dropping some. D and trimming come from the DNA, and the V and J calls and clone size come from that table. The table shows fewer than 650,000 clones, with 76% occurring only once. Sequenced: PBMCs. The sequence was collected from a woman aged 40 to 50 in good health. Some clones in this sample may be carry-over from other donors' samples. The chain joins TRBV5-1 to TRBJ2-5; D call uncertain. This chain's CDR3 is CASGVGVETQYF. CDR3 DNA sequence: TGCGCCAGCGGAGTAGGCGTGGAGACCCAGTACTTC.